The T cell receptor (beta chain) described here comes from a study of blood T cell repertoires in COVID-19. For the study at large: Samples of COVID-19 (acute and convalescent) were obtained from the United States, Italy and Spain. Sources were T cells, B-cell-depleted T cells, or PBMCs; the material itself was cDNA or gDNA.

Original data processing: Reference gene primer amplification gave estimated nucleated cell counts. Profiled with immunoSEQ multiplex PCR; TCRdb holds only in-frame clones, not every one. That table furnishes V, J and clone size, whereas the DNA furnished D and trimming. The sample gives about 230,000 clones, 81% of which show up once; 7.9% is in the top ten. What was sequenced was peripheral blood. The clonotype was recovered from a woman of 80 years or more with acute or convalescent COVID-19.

The CDR3 nucleotides are TGTGCCAGCAGTCCGGGGACAGGGTATGAAAAACTGTTTTTT. Translating gives CASSPGTGYEKLFF. The V gene is TRBV28, the J gene TRBJ1-4; 9 bases fit TRBD1. V dropped 5 bases and J dropped 6; count of bases not matched to a gene: 4. Germline V gene sequence: CDR1 MDHEN, CDR2 SYDVKM. The CDR3 covers 14 residues. Full variable domain (rest looked up from reference TRBV28 and TRBJ1-4): DVKVTQSSRYLVKRTGEKVFLECVQDMDHENMFWYRQDPGLGLRLIYFSYDVKMKEKGDIPEGYSVSREKKERFSLILESASTNQTSMYLCASSPGTGYEKLFFGSGTQLSVL.